This TCR beta chain was profiled in a study of shared clonotypes between healthy human individuals. Study conclusions and caveats: Naive subsets generally had larger estimated richness than memory subsets. Non-shared clonotypes had lower generation probabilities than clonotypes shared by all four sorted-subset donors.

Under the authors' procedure: For the immunoSEQ data, sequences were junction-only without quality scores, so filtering differed. Only in-frame clones appear in the TCRdb table, and some are missing; sequencing was by immunoSEQ multiplex PCR. That table gives V, J and clone size, and the DNA gave D and trimming. The table records 2 million to 2.5 million clones, 90% to 96% of them present only once. As for this clone: Its cognate antigen is unknown.

V was clipped by 7 bases and J by 4 bases, with 17 bases between them. The length of the CDR3 is 14 residues. Germline values: CDR1 PRHDT, CDR2 FYEKMQ (reference sequence). The sequencing input was naive CD4+ T cells sorted from blood. Subset noted: CD45RA+ positively selected. The V and J genes are TRBV13 and TRBJ2-7; weak D call: TRBD1 (6 bases). The sequence came from a man aged 18 to 35 in good health. The CDR3 reads CASTSKGGFYEQYF. The CDR3 coding sequence is TGTGCCAGCACGAGTAAAGGGGGATTTTACGAGCAGTACTTC.